Described below is a single T cell receptor beta chain sequence and its context. Sequencing used immunoSEQ multiplex PCR; TCRdb keeps in-frame clones, though not all of them. This table holds 260,000 or so clones, approximately 84% found once. These data belong to a study of blood T cell repertoires in COVID-19. Per germline, CDR1 LNHDA and CDR2 SQIVND (reference sequence). There are 15 residues in the CDR3. The V and J ends lost 3 bases and 0 bases respectively, with 8 bases between them. This rearrangement joins TRBV19 to TRBJ1-4, with a tentative D call TRBD1 (6 bases). Sequenced: PBMCs or T cells enriched from blood (not recorded which). The clonotype was recovered from a man aged 18 to 30 who had recovered from COVID-19. The CDR3 DNA reads TGTGCCAGTAGTATTGGACAGACAACTAATGAAAAACTGTTTTTT. Protein: CASSIGQTTNEKLFF. Supplemented by reference TRBV19 and TRBJ1-4, the full variable domain reads DGGITQSPKYLFRKEGQNVTLSCEQNLNHDAMYWYRQDPGQGLRLIYYSQIVNDFQKGDIAEGYSVSREKKESFPLTVTSAQKNPTAFYLCASSIGQTTNEKLFFGSGTQLSVL.